The clone carrying this T cell receptor (beta chain) was seen more than once but under ten times. Its antigen is unknown. The CDR3 runs 14 residues. Per the germline V gene, CDR1 is SGHTA and CDR2 is FQGNSA. With 2 bases removed from V and 5 bases from J, the gap between germline ends came to 12 bases. The data originate from a study of beta chain features in type 1 diabetes. Overall study context: Cell yields, age and gender were similar between patients and healthy donors. Summed over all samples, the examined sorted cells came to 95 million to 130 million.

Study conclusions and caveats: PCR might pick shorter templates more often, in the same way for patients and controls.

The entirety of the isolated RNA underwent reverse transcription, so expressed TCRB transcripts were sequenced. Naive, central memory and regulatory T cell samples yielded some 3.9 million reads on average. Libraries were prepared by immunoSEQ multiplex PCR; TCRdb keeps only in-frame clonotypes and omits some of them. The sample yields about 450,000 clones, 9.5% to 12% seen once. What was sequenced was naive CD4+ T cells from blood. The chain couples TRBV7-2 to TRBJ2-5; D gene uncertain. The receptor comes from a woman aged 18-29 years in good health. The CDR3 spells CASSLPDRGETQYF. The CDR3, as DNA: TGTGCCAGCAGCTTACCCGACCGTGGGGAGACCCAGTACTTC.